The 29 T cell receptor beta chains below come from one sample, sequenced in a study of glioma-infiltrating T cells after dendritic cell vaccination. The method was immunoSEQ multiplex PCR; TCRdb's version includes in-frame clones alone and lacks a portion of them. The data show tens of thousands of clones, approximately 90% seen once. This material consisted of blood, taken before dendritic cell vaccination. These receptors were taken from a human donor with glioblastoma.

This clone was seen a handful of times. Other DNA variants within this sample encode the same CDR3. The chain carries TRBV29-1 and TRBJ1-2; 8 bases fit TRBD1. The CDR3 runs to 12 residues. Trimming removed 3 bases from V and 3 bases from J; junction bases left unmatched: 0. The germline CDR1 and CDR2 sequences are SQVTM and ANQGSEA. CDR3 residues: CSVEDRDYGYTF. For the CDR3, the DNA is TGCAGCGTTGAGGACAGGGACTATGGCTACACCTTC.

The gene calls are TRBV14 and TRBJ1-1, with a tentative D call TRBD1 (5 bases). Germline V gives CDR1 SGHDN, CDR2 FVKESK. Between the trimmed V and J ends, which lost 0 bases and 11 bases, there was a span of 13 bases. The CDR3 totals 13 residues. DNA of the CDR3: TGTGCCAGCAGCCAAGATCGTACAGGTGGGGCTTTCTTT. Translated: CASSQDRTGGAFF.

The chain recombines TRBV11-3 with TRBJ2-1; 9 nucleotides agree with TRBD1. In germline, CDR1 is SGHNT, CDR2 YENEEA. V was clipped by 1 base and J by 5 bases; unmatched bases: 6. This CDR3 spans 16 amino acids. CDR3 coding DNA: TGTGCCAGCAGCTTAGGTCCGGGACAGGGTCACAATGAGCAGTTCTTC. It encodes CASSLGPGQGHNEQFF.

This CDR3 is CASSRLAGEGGTGELFF. CDR3 sequence (DNA): TGTGCCAGCAGCAGACTAGCGGGAGAGGGCGGCACCGGGGAGCTGTTTTTT. This chain joins TRBV7-6 and TRBJ2-2; 12 bases agree with TRBD2. CDR1 is SGHVS, CDR2 FNYEAQ, per germline. The J segment lost 4 bases and the V segment lost 5 bases, leaving 8 bases of the junction unmatched. CDR3 length: 17 amino acids.

The chain uses TRBV6-5 and TRBJ1-3; 7 nucleotides line up with TRBD1. Trimming removed 8 bases from V and 0 bases from J; junction bases left unmatched: 1. The CDR3 is 13 amino acids. Germline V gives CDR1 MNHEY, CDR2 SVGAGI. The CDR3 region has the DNA TGTGCCAGCGGGACAGTCTCTGGAAACACCATATATTTT. Protein: CASGTVSGNTIYF.

The chain links TRBV5-4 to TRBJ2-5, with 8 bases aligning to TRBD1. Germline CDR1 SGHNT, CDR2 YYREEE (reference sequence). J lost 3 bases, V lost 0 bases, and 4 bases had no gene match. The CDR3 loop spans 15 amino acids. CDR3 sequence reads: CASSLDGDRKETQYF. DNA of the CDR3: TGTGCCAGCAGCTTGGACGGGGACAGGAAAGAGACCCAGTACTTC.

V usage is TRBV6-5 and J usage is TRBJ2-3; 11 bases match TRBD1. Germline V gene lookup returns CDR1 MNHEY and CDR2 SVGAGI. There are 15 residues in the CDR3. The V gene end was trimmed by 6 bases and the J gene end by 5 bases; junction bases not matched to a gene: 7. CDR3 protein: CASSRAGTGGDTQYF. The CDR3 nucleotides read TGTGCCAGCAGCCGTGCCGGGACAGGGGGAGATACGCAGTATTTT.

The V call is TRBV6-1, the J call TRBJ1-5; 8 positions agree with TRBD1. The V gene end was trimmed by 3 bases and the J gene end by 4 bases; junction bases not matched to a gene: 5. CDR1 and CDR2 (germline): MNHNS, SASEGT. CDR3 length: 15 amino acids. This chain's CDR3 is CASSERTGSNQPQHF. CDR3 nucleotides: TGTGCCAGCAGTGAGAGGACAGGGTCGAATCAGCCCCAGCATTTT.

This clone turned up a few times. DNA of the CDR3: TGTGCCAGTACTACGGGACAGGGGATGGGGTCCTACAATGAGCAGTTCTTC. Translated, it gives CASTTGQGMGSYNEQFF. The J gene is TRBJ2-1, the V gene TRBV19; 10 positions match TRBD1. The CDR3 extends over 17 amino acids. After removal of 7 bases from V and 1 base from J, the junction contained 10 bases not matched to a gene. Per germline, CDR1 LNHDA and CDR2 SQIVND (reference sequence).

This chain joins TRBV30 and TRBJ2-6; no definite D call. The germline gives CDR1 GTSNPN, CDR2 SVGIG (reference sequence). The V gene lost 5 bases and the J gene lost 2 bases, with 10 bases spanning the gap. The CDR3 runs 14 residues. Written as DNA, the CDR3 is TGTGCCTGGGTAGACTTCCCTGGGGCCAACGTCCTGACTTTC. It specifies CAWVDFPGANVLTF.

This clone was counted once. J is TRBJ2-5 and V is TRBV19; TRBD1 aligns across 7 bases. J gave up 3 bases and V 6 bases, and 13 bases lay outside the gene matches. The V gene's germline CDR1 is LNHDA and CDR2 SQIVND (reference sequence). The CDR3 is 16 residues long. CDR3 bases: TGTGCCAGTAGCTTATTTGCCGGGACAGTCGAAGAGACCCAGTACTTC. Translation gives CASSLFAGTVEETQYF.

The rearrangement links TRBV5-4 to TRBJ2-3; 10 nucleotides line up with TRBD2. Trimming took 1 base from V and 4 from J; bases not matched to a gene: 3. This CDR3 is built from 15 residues. CDR1 and CDR2 from the germline V gene are SGHNT and YYREEE (reference sequence). The CDR3 is CASSLTSGTADTQYF. For the CDR3, the DNA is TGTGCCAGCAGCTTGACTAGCGGGACCGCAGATACGCAGTATTTT.

The genes are TRBV5-1 and TRBJ2-4; TRBD1 matches 9 bases. The trim removed 3 bases at V and 0 bases at J, leaving 10 bases unmatched. CDR1 and CDR2 (germline): SGHRS, YFSETQ. The CDR3 contains 18 residues. The CDR3: CASSSGQGGVGAKNIQYF. CDR3 nucleotides: TGCGCCAGCAGCTCGGGACAGGGTGGGGTTGGAGCCAAAAACATTCAGTACTTC.

V gene TRBV7-9 combines with J gene TRBJ2-5; TRBD2 agrees at 9 bases. Germline V gene sequence: CDR1 SEHNR, CDR2 FQNEAQ (reference sequence). The V segment lost 3 bases and the J segment 2 bases; nucleotides outside the gene matches: 4. The length of the CDR3 is 15 residues. The DNA for the CDR3 is TGTGCCAGCAGCTTGACTAGCGGTACTCAAGAGACCCAGTACTTC. Amino acid sequence: CASSLTSGTQETQYF.

This sequence joins TRBV5-1 and TRBJ2-5; TRBD1 matches 9 bases. There are 15 residues in the CDR3. V was pared by 0 bases and J by 5 bases, with 5 bases of the junction left unmatched. The germline V gene encodes CDR1 SGHRS and CDR2 YFSETQ. CDR3 region: CASSLDGTGSETQYF. In DNA form, the CDR3 reads TGCGCCAGCAGCTTGGACGGGACAGGGTCGGAGACCCAGTACTTC.

The J gene is TRBJ2-5, the V gene TRBV6-1; maybe TRBD1 (5 bases). Germline V gene lookup returns CDR1 MNHNS and CDR2 SASEGT. V lost 5 bases, J lost 11 bases, and 21 bases lay in between. The CDR3 is 14 residues long. The CDR3 is CASSSSAADSRQYF. CDR3 bases: TGTGCCAGCAGTTCCTCCGCCGCAGACAGTAGGCAGTACTTC.

J is TRBJ1-4 and V is TRBV28, with 12 positions matching TRBD1. J was trimmed by 5 bases and V by 5 bases; bases with no gene match: 6. Germline CDR1 and CDR2: MDHEN and SYDVKM. The CDR3 runs to 16 residues. The DNA for the CDR3 is TGTGCCAGCAGTACTTGGGACAGGGGGCTGAATGAAAAACTGTTTTTT. Protein: CASSTWDRGLNEKLFF.

As DNA, the CDR3 is TGTGCCAGCAGTGCCCTCGAGGGAGGCTACACCTTC. As protein: CASSALEGGYTF. V is TRBV2 and J is TRBJ1-2; D gene unclear. Germline assignment: CDR1 SNHLY and CDR2 FYNNEI. The CDR3 sequence is 12 residues long. Trimming removed 4 bases from V and 8 bases from J, with 11 bases in between. Full variable domain (rest looked up from reference TRBV2 and TRBJ1-2): EPEVTQTPSHQVTQMGQEVILRCVPISNHLYFYWYRQILGQKVEFLVSFYNNEISEKSEIFDDQFSVERPDGSNFTLKIRSTKLEDSAMYFCASSALEGGYTFGSGTRLTVV.

This clone was found once. The CDR3 sequence is CASSLGTASGNTIYF. The CDR3 DNA is TGTGCCAGCAGCTTAGGGACAGCTTCTGGAAACACCATATATTTT. The gene calls are TRBV7-2 and TRBJ1-3; TRBD1 is a possible D gene (6 bases). The CDR3 sequence is 15 residues long. Per the germline V gene, CDR1 is SGHTA and CDR2 is FQGNSA. The ends were cut back, 1 base at V and 1 base at J, with 8 bases in the middle.

This chain links TRBV5-1 with TRBJ1-4, with 9 nucleotides matching TRBD1. CDR3 length: 16 amino acids. V shed 3 bases, J shed 3 bases, and the junction held 6 bases outside the gene matches. The V gene's germline CDR1 is SGHRS and CDR2 YFSETQ. This CDR3 reads CASSSGQGSANEKLFF. For the CDR3, the DNA is TGCGCCAGCAGCTCGGGACAGGGCTCGGCTAATGAAAAACTGTTTTTT.

The rearrangement links TRBV11-2 to TRBJ2-2; TRBD2 might be the D (6 bases). Germline CDR1 SGHAT, CDR2 FQNNGV. The CDR3 has 14 residues. V was clipped by 3 bases and J by 6 bases, with 11 bases between them. The CDR3 protein is CASSLDRGSGELFF. The CDR3 nucleotides read TGTGCCAGCAGCTTGGATCGGGGGTCCGGGGAGCTGTTTTTT. Full variable domain (outside the CDR3, taken from reference TRBV11-2 and TRBJ2-2): EAGVAQSPRYKIIEKRQSVAFWCNPISGHATLYWYQQILGQGPKLLIQFQNNGVVDDSQLPKDRFSAERLKGVDSTLKIQPAKLEDSAVYLCASSLDRGSGELFFGEGSRLTVL.

DNA of the CDR3: TGTGCCAGCAGCAAAAGGGACGGCCCCGCGTTAGGACTATGGGAGCAGTACTTC. As protein: CASSKRDGPALGLWEQYF. This sequence joins TRBV21-1 and TRBJ2-7; the D call of TRBD2 is as the table states it, not checked on the DNA. TRBV21-1 has pseudogene status. The CDR3 consists of 18 residues.

The J gene is TRBJ2-7, the V gene TRBV2; 9 positions match TRBD1. V was pared by 6 bases and J by 5 bases, with 8 bases of the junction left unmatched. CDR3 size: 14 residues. The germline gives CDR1 SNHLY, CDR2 FYNNEI. The CDR3 here is CASREPGQGNEQYF. The CDR3 DNA reads as TGTGCCAGCAGAGAACCGGGACAGGGCAACGAGCAGTACTTC.

The genes are TRBV6-6 and TRBJ2-1; TRBD1 agrees at 9 bases. CDR3 length: 15 residues. Germline V gene lookup returns CDR1 MNHNY and CDR2 SVGAGI (reference sequence). J gave up 3 bases and V 2 bases, and 2 bases lay outside the gene matches. The CDR3 sequence: CASSYGQGFYNEQFF. The CDR3, as DNA: TGTGCCAGCAGTTACGGACAGGGGTTCTACAATGAGCAGTTCTTC.

This chain connects TRBV2 to TRBJ2-7; TRBD1 matches at 7 bases. CDR3 length: 14 amino acids. Germline V gene data show CDR1 as SNHLY and CDR2 as FYNNEI. V lost 6 bases, J lost 0 bases, and 5 bases stayed unmatched. As DNA, the CDR3 is TGTGCCAGCAGAATGAGGGACAGCTCCTACGAGCAGTACTTC. Protein product: CASRMRDSSYEQYF.

CDR3 sequence: CASSPVQMNTEAFF. The CDR3 nucleotides read TGTGCCAGCTCACCGGTACAGATGAACACTGAAGCTTTCTTT. The chain uses TRBV18 and TRBJ1-1; unclear D gene. V gave up 3 bases and J gave up 0 bases, with 8 bases separating them. CDR1 and CDR2 (germline): KGHSH, LQKENI. The length of the CDR3 is 14 residues.

The CDR3 nucleotides read TGTGCCAGCAGTGTAACAGAGGGAAAAGCTTTCTTT. This codes for CASSVTEGKAFF. The V call is TRBV2, the J call TRBJ1-1; D remains ambiguous. Germline lookup yields CDR1 SNHLY and CDR2 FYNNEI. This CDR3 has 12 amino acids. V gave up 4 bases and J gave up 9 bases, with 12 bases separating them.

The V gene is TRBV4-2, the J gene TRBJ1-5; D is uncertain. Trimming took 0 bases from V and 1 from J, leaving 7 bases between them. The CDR3 sequence is 15 residues long. Germline CDR1 LGHNA, CDR2 YNFKEQ. The CDR3 bases are TGTGCCAGCAGCCAAGATGCCGGGAGCAATCAGCCCCAGCATTTT. Encoded protein: CASSQDAGSNQPQHF.

The CDR3 protein is CASSLTSGGVSHKAFF. CDR3 DNA: TGTGCCAGCAGCTTAACTAGTGGGGGGGTTTCTCATAAAGCTTTCTTT. The chain combines TRBV7-3 with TRBJ1-1, with TRBD1 as a possible D gene (5 bases). The CDR3 loop spans 16 amino acids. Germline V gene sequence: CDR1 SGHTA, CDR2 FQGTGA. The V end was cut by 0 bases, the J end by 9 bases, with 20 bases between.